Below, 27 T cell receptor beta chains from the same sample are listed, as sequenced in a study of cytomegalovirus exposure and HLA in healthy donors. PCR involved 60 Vbeta and 13 Jbeta primers. Sequencing used immunoSEQ multiplex PCR; TCRdb keeps in-frame clones, though not all of them. The data contain about 130,000 clones, 75% to 85% of them singletons. The sample comprised PBMCs. The receptors come from a girl aged 2-10 years in good health and CMV-seronegative.

The J gene is TRBJ1-1, the V gene TRBV6-5; a possible D gene is TRBD1 (5 bases). The CDR3 length is 14 residues. Germline CDR1 is MNHEY and CDR2 is SVGAGI. Trimming took off 0 bases at V and 8 bases at J, with 13 bases between the two ends. CDR3 nucleotide sequence: TGTGCCAGCAGTTACTCGAACTGGGGGGGGGAAGCTTTCTTT. Protein: CASSYSNWGGEAFF.

The chain recombines TRBV18 with TRBJ2-3; TRBD2 is a possible D gene (6 bases). The CDR3 runs to 14 residues. Trimming pared 6 bases from V and 2 bases from J, leaving 12 bases between. In germline, CDR1 is KGHSH, CDR2 LQKENI. The CDR3 nucleotides are TGTGCCAGCTCGCTAGGGACTTACACAGATACGCAGTATTTT. Translation: CASSLGTYTDTQYF. Complete variable domain (other parts from reference TRBV18 and TRBJ2-3): NAGVMQNPRHLVRRRGQEARLRCSPMKGHSHVYWYRQLPEEGLKFMVYLQKENIIDESGMPKERFSAEFPKEGPSILRIQQVVRGDSAAYFCASSLGTYTDTQYFGPGTRLTVL.

The rearrangement links TRBV7-9 to TRBJ2-7; 9 bases align to TRBD1. The germline V gene encodes CDR1 SEHNR and CDR2 FQNEAQ (reference sequence). Trimming took 0 bases from V and 2 from J; bases not matched to a gene: 8. This CDR3 region has 17 residues. The CDR3 region is CASSLASFRDRAYEQYF. The CDR3 nucleotides read TGTGCCAGCAGCTTAGCTAGTTTCCGGGACAGGGCCTACGAGCAGTACTTC.

The chain is built from TRBV15 and TRBJ1-5; D perhaps matches TRBD1 (6 bases). Trimming left V 6 bases short and J 9 bases short, with 15 bases between. Per the germline V gene, CDR1 is LNHNV and CDR2 is YYDKDF (reference sequence). CDR3 length equals 13 residues. The CDR3 bases are TGTGCCACCAGTATCAGGGGATCTTGGCCCCAGCATTTT. Protein sequence: CATSIRGSWPQHF.

This clone was counted a few times. The chain is built from TRBV28 and TRBJ2-1; 10 bases are shared with TRBD2. The V and J ends lost 6 bases and 3 bases, in that order; junction bases with no gene match: 11. Germline-derived CDR1 and CDR2 are MDHEN and SYDVKM. The CDR3 spans 17 residues. The CDR3 region has the DNA TGTGCCAGCAGATCCACTCTAGCGGGAGCTTACTACAATGAGCAGTTCTTC. It yields the protein CASRSTLAGAYYNEQFF.

Comment on this clone: This same CDR3 is encoded by further DNA sequences in the sample. The genes are TRBV2 and TRBJ1-3; TRBD1 aligns across 9 bases. Unmatched junction bases numbered 12, after V lost 6 bases and J lost 0 bases. The germline CDR1 and CDR2 sequences are SNHLY and FYNNEI. The CDR3 has 18 residues. CDR3 nucleotides: TGTGCCAGCAGAAACAGGGGGCTGTTCCCATTCTCTGGAAACACCATATATTTT. Translation gives CASRNRGLFPFSGNTIYF. The variable domain in full, with the rest retrieved from reference TRBV2 and TRBJ1-3, is EPEVTQTPSHQVTQMGQEVILRCVPISNHLYFYWYRQILGQKVEFLVSFYNNEISEKSEIFDDQFSVERPDGSNFTLKIRSTKLEDSAMYFCASRNRGLFPFSGNTIYFGEGSWLTVV.

This clone came up once. This sequence joins TRBV4-1 and TRBJ2-1; unclear D gene. This CDR3 contains 15 residues. V dropped 1 base and J dropped 3 bases, with 10 bases sitting between them. CDR1 is MGHRA and CDR2 is YSYEKL in the germline V gene. In nucleotides, the CDR3 is TGCGCCAGCAGCCAAGTGATGGCCAGCTACAATGAGCAGTTCTTC. Translating it yields CASSQVMASYNEQFF.

The chain joins TRBV7-9 to TRBJ2-7, with TRBD2 matching over 9 bases. Germline CDR1 is SEHNR and CDR2 is FQNEAQ (reference sequence). J gave up 2 bases and V 8 bases, and 4 bases lay outside the gene matches. CDR3 length: 13 residues. The CDR3 loop is CASQRGEAYEQYF. The CDR3 coding sequence is TGTGCCAGCCAGCGGGGGGAAGCCTACGAGCAGTACTTC.

This chain uses TRBV29-1 with TRBJ2-7, with D maybe TRBD2 (5 bases). This CDR3 spans 12 amino acids. With 4 bases removed from V and 6 bases from J, the gap between germline ends came to 13 bases. Germline CDR1 and CDR2: SQVTM and ANQGSEA. CDR3 loop: CSVGARGVEQYF. The CDR3 DNA sequence: TGCAGCGTTGGTGCTCGGGGTGTCGAGCAGTACTTC.

The chain joins TRBV6-6 to TRBJ2-1; the D gene is possibly TRBD2 (6 bases). V gave up 11 bases and J gave up 4 bases, with 15 bases separating them. Per the germline V gene, CDR1 is MNHNY and CDR2 is SVGAGI (reference sequence). The CDR3 has 13 residues. The CDR3 spells CAVGAGPYNEQFF. In nucleotides, the CDR3 is TGTGCCGTCGGAGCGGGCCCTTACAATGAGCAGTTCTTC.

This clone showed up just a few times. The chain joins TRBV25-1 to TRBJ2-5; TRBD2 agrees at 7 bases. Trimming cost V 1 base and J 4 bases; bases outside gene matches: 6. This CDR3 contains 15 residues. CDR1 and CDR2 from the germline V gene are MGHDK and SYGVNS. CDR3 in amino acids: CASSESRTSRETQYF. The CDR3 coding sequence is TGTGCCAGCAGTGAATCACGGACTAGTCGAGAGACCCAGTACTTC.

There are a few counts of this clone. The chain carries TRBV5-6 and TRBJ1-5; no firm D call. The germline gives CDR1 SGHDT, CDR2 YYEEEE. CDR3 length: 15 amino acids. V was trimmed by 0 bases and J by 3 bases, leaving 10 bases between them. In nucleotides, the CDR3 is TGTGCCAGCAGCTTGGGCTCCGGGGACAATCAGCCCCAGCATTTT. This codes for CASSLGSGDNQPQHF.

This clone came up once. The CDR3 spells CASSLAGARAIEAFF. Written as DNA, the CDR3 is TGTGCCAGCAGCTTAGCTGGCGCCAGGGCCATTGAAGCTTTCTTT. This rearrangement joins TRBV7-9 to TRBJ1-1; possibly TRBD1 for D (5 bases). V gave up 0 bases and J gave up 7 bases, with 15 bases separating them. The CDR3 is 15 amino acids. Germline values: CDR1 SEHNR, CDR2 FQNEAQ (reference sequence).

V gene TRBV5-6 combines with J gene TRBJ1-1, with D tentatively TRBD1 (5 bases). V lost 4 bases to trimming and J lost 4 bases, with 11 bases between them. Germline V gives CDR1 SGHDT, CDR2 YYEEEE. The CDR3 covers 13 residues. The CDR3 reads CASSPLGLTEAFF. CDR3 sequence (DNA): TGTGCCAGCAGCCCCTTGGGGCTCACTGAAGCTTTCTTT.

The rearrangement links TRBV19 to TRBJ2-2; D perhaps matches TRBD2 (5 bases). This CDR3 is 13 amino acids long. Looked up from germline, CDR1 is LNHDA and CDR2 is SQIVND (reference sequence). V was shortened by 5 bases and J by 4 bases, with 8 bases between the two germline ends. In nucleotides, the CDR3 is TGTGCCAGTAGTCCTCGGGGCACCGGGGAGCTGTTTTTT. It is translated as CASSPRGTGELFF. Full variable domain (remainder filled in from reference TRBV19 and TRBJ2-2): DGGITQSPKYLFRKEGQNVTLSCEQNLNHDAMYWYRQDPGQGLRLIYYSQIVNDFQKGDIAEGYSVSREKKESFPLTVTSAQKNPTAFYLCASSPRGTGELFFGEGSRLTVL.

Only a few counts were recorded for this clone. The chain is built from TRBV19 and TRBJ2-3, with 8 bases matching TRBD1. Trimming at V came to 6 bases and at J to 1 base, leaving 9 bases not matched to a gene. The V gene's germline CDR1 is LNHDA and CDR2 SQIVND (reference sequence). The CDR3 covers 16 residues. CDR3: CASSRSPGQGTDTQYF. CDR3 DNA: TGTGCCAGTAGCCGATCGCCGGGACAGGGCACAGATACGCAGTATTTT.

The V gene is TRBV7-3, the J gene TRBJ2-1, with TRBD2 identical over 8 bases. In germline, CDR1 is SGHTA, CDR2 FQGTGA. CDR3 size: 15 residues. With 5 bases clipped from V and 4 bases from J, the junction kept 7 bases outside the gene matches. CDR3 nucleotide sequence: TGTGCCAGCAGCAAACAAGGACTAGCTTACAATGAGCAGTTCTTC. Amino acid sequence: CASSKQGLAYNEQFF.

This clone was seen just once. The chain has TRBV6-1 and TRBJ1-5; tentative D call: TRBD1 (5 bases). Trimming left V 1 base short and J 0 bases short, with 7 bases between. Germline CDR1 and CDR2: MNHNS and SASEGT. This CDR3 region has 15 residues. The CDR3 DNA reads TGTGCCAGCAGTGAAGACAGGTATAGCAATCAGCCCCAGCATTTT. This sequence encodes CASSEDRYSNQPQHF.

In this sample, this clone turned up once. V is TRBV7-3 and J is TRBJ1-3; tentative D call: TRBD1 (6 bases). This CDR3 is 13 amino acids long. Trimming took 6 bases from V and 7 from J, leaving 13 bases between them. Germline-derived CDR1 and CDR2 are SGHTA and FQGTGA. In DNA, the CDR3 is TGTGCCAGCAGTGGGGGGGCGGATAACACCATATATTTT. It codes for CASSGGADNTIYF.

The CDR3 is CASSFGSGTLPGTQYF. The DNA of the CDR3 is TGTGCCAGCAGCTTTGGTAGCGGTACCCTCCCTGGTACGCAGTATTTT. This chain links TRBV7-3 with TRBJ2-3, with a tentative D call TRBD2 (6 bases). CDR3 length: 16 residues. V was pared by 3 bases and J by 8 bases, with 21 bases between. Germline lookup yields CDR1 SGHTA and CDR2 FQGTGA.

The chain is built from TRBV10-3 and TRBJ2-1, with 7 bases matching TRBD2. Germline values: CDR1 ENHRY, CDR2 SYGVKD. The V gene end was trimmed by 0 bases and the J gene end by 5 bases; junction bases not matched to a gene: 4. This CDR3 spans 15 amino acids. The CDR3 DNA is TGTGCCATCAGTGAGTCCGGGGGGAGGGACAATGAGCAGTTCTTC. Translation: CAISESGGRDNEQFF.

The sample holds one count of this clone. CDR3 DNA sequence: TGTGCCAGCAGCTTAGGATCGGGGTGGACTGAAGCTTTCTTT. Translating it yields CASSLGSGWTEAFF. This chain connects TRBV7-2 to TRBJ1-1; no reliable D call. V lost 1 base to trimming and J lost 5 bases, with 11 bases between them. Per the germline V gene, CDR1 is SGHTA and CDR2 is FQGNSA. CDR3 length equals 14 residues.

This clone is a singleton in its sample. DNA of the CDR3: TGTGCCAGCAGCGGTAGCGGGTCTATGTATGAGCAGTTCTTC. It specifies CASSGSGSMYEQFF. This chain joins TRBV7-2 and TRBJ2-1; 7 bases agree with TRBD2. The CDR3 runs to 14 residues. Germline assignment: CDR1 SGHTA and CDR2 FQGNSA. V lost 5 bases, J lost 8 bases, and 9 bases stayed unmatched.

The chain is built from TRBV13 and TRBJ1-2, with 10 bases matching TRBD1. Germline CDR1 PRHDT, CDR2 FYEKMQ (reference sequence). The ends lost 0 bases at V and 3 bases at J; junction bases unmatched: 1. CDR3 length equals 15 residues. CDR3 in amino acids: CASSLGTGGDYGYTF. CDR3 in DNA: TGTGCCAGCAGCTTAGGGACAGGGGGCGACTATGGCTACACCTTC.

The chain is built from TRBV5-6 and TRBJ1-1; D is unresolved. CDR3 size: 11 residues. V was pared by 3 bases and J by 11 bases, with 11 bases between. Germline CDR1 reads SGHDT; CDR2 reads YYEEEE. This CDR3 is CASSSSGGAFF. The CDR3 DNA sequence: TGTGCCAGCAGCTCGTCCGGAGGGGCTTTCTTT.

The CDR3 bases are TGCGCCAGCAGCTTCCGACTAGCGGGCAGCTACGAGCAGTACTTC. Translating gives CASSFRLAGSYEQYF. The V call is TRBV5-1, the J call TRBJ2-5; 10 positions agree with TRBD2. The J call may be faulty, since TRBJ2-7 better matches the DNA end. Germline V lookup: CDR1 SGHRS, CDR2 YFSETQ. CDR3 length: 15 amino acids.

The J gene is TRBJ2-1, the V gene TRBV4-3; a weak D match, TRBD1 (5 bases). The CDR3 spans 16 residues. Germline assignment: CDR1 LGHNA and CDR2 YSLEER. V was clipped by 1 base and J by 1 base, with 11 bases between them. As DNA, the CDR3 is TGCGCCAGCAGCCAAGCAGGGCGGCTTTCCTACAATGAGCAGTTCTTC. The encoded protein is CASSQAGRLSYNEQFF.